These 30 T cell receptor beta chains originate from one sample sequenced in a study of shared clonotypes between healthy human individuals. Assay used: immunoSEQ multiplex PCR; TCRdb lists only in-frame clones, some missing. The profile shows some 1 million clones, 75% of them singletons. The sequenced material came from memory CD4+ T cells sorted from blood. Subset defined: CD45RA-negative fraction. These receptors were obtained from a man between 18 and 35 years old in good health.

The table lists this clone with many counts. The CDR3 sequence: CASSADLVDYGYTF. The CDR3 DNA sequence: TGTGCCAGCAGCGCGGACCTAGTTGACTATGGCTACACCTTC. The chain joins TRBV7-9 to TRBJ1-2, with D unclear. The V gene lost 5 bases and the J gene lost 3 bases, with 13 bases spanning the gap. The CDR3 has 14 residues. Germline-derived CDR1 and CDR2 are SEHNR and FQNEAQ (reference sequence).

The chain combines TRBV18 with TRBJ2-7, with 10 bases aligning to TRBD2. Trimming took 3 bases from V and 5 from J; bases not matched to a gene: 10. Germline V gene data show CDR1 as KGHSH and CDR2 as LQKENI. The CDR3 spans 16 residues. DNA for the CDR3: TGTGCCAGCTCACCCGGACCGGGACTAGCGACCCACGAGCAGTACTTC. Translated: CASSPGPGLATHEQYF.

V gene TRBV5-1 combines with J gene TRBJ2-7; 7 positions match TRBD2. This CDR3 region has 15 residues. V lost 3 bases and J lost 2; bases outside the gene matches: 8. Germline lookup yields CDR1 SGHRS and CDR2 YFSETQ. The chain's CDR3 is CASSYQRGPAYEQYF. For the CDR3, the DNA is TGCGCCAGCAGCTACCAGCGGGGTCCGGCCTACGAGCAGTACTTC.

The genes are TRBV7-8 and TRBJ2-7, with D unresolved. This CDR3 region has 14 residues. Trimming pared 5 bases from V and 4 bases from J, leaving 15 bases between. Germline loops: CDR1 SGHVS, CDR2 FQNEAQ. Here the CDR3 DNA reads TGTGCCAGCAGCCAGATGACTGCTAGTTACGAGCAGTACTTC. The encoded protein is CASSQMTASYEQYF.

In the case of this clone: With a much larger clone just one base away, this may be a read error. The same CDR3 also results from other DNA sequences found in this sample. CDR3 coding DNA: TGTGCCAGCTCACCGGGGGGGCACGCTGAAGCTTTCTTT. Translating it yields CASSPGGHAEAFF. The rearrangement links TRBV18 to TRBJ1-1; maybe TRBD1 (6 bases). From germline, CDR1 is KGHSH and CDR2 LQKENI. V was pared by 3 bases and J by 6 bases, with 11 bases between. CDR3 size: 13 residues.

The rearrangement joins TRBV28 to TRBJ1-4, with TRBD1 identical over 8 bases. The length of the CDR3 is 16 residues. V dropped 2 bases and J dropped 0; count of bases not matched to a gene: 2. Germline V lookup: CDR1 MDHEN, CDR2 SYDVKM. Here the CDR3 reads CASSLTGGTTNEKLFF. CDR3 coding DNA: TGTGCCAGCAGTTTAACAGGGGGTACAACTAATGAAAAACTGTTTTTT. The full variable domain, completed using reference TRBV28 and TRBJ1-4, is DVKVTQSSRYLVKRTGEKVFLECVQDMDHENMFWYRQDPGLGLRLIYFSYDVKMKEKGDIPEGYSVSREKKERFSLILESASTNQTSMYLCASSLTGGTTNEKLFFGSGTQLSVL.

V and J are TRBV28 and TRBJ2-7, with D uncertain. Trimming pared 11 bases from V and 1 base from J, leaving 12 bases between. The CDR3 totals 12 residues. Germline-derived CDR1 and CDR2 are MDHEN and SYDVKM. The CDR3 DNA sequence: TGTGCCTCCGGGCCCTTTTCCTACGAGCAGTACTTC. Protein sequence: CASGPFSYEQYF.

There are a few counts of this clone. Other DNA sequences in the sample encode the same CDR3. This chain connects TRBV7-2 to TRBJ1-4; D remains unclear. V was clipped by 3 bases and J by 8 bases, with 7 bases between them. Per germline, CDR1 SGHTA and CDR2 FQGNSA. The CDR3 covers 12 residues. CDR3 sequence (DNA): TGTGCCAGCAGCTTGGAACGAGAAAAACTGTTTTTT. The encoded protein is CASSLEREKLFF.

The CDR3 DNA reads as TGTGCCAGCTCACCAAGAGCTAGCGACTACGAGCAGTACTTC. Protein sequence: CASSPRASDYEQYF. The V call is TRBV18, the J call TRBJ2-7; D perhaps matches TRBD2 (6 bases). The CDR3 is 14 residues long. In germline, CDR1 is KGHSH, CDR2 LQKENI. V was shortened by 2 bases and J by 3 bases, with 11 bases between the two germline ends. The full variable domain, its missing parts supplied by reference TRBV18 and TRBJ2-7, is NAGVMQNPRHLVRRRGQEARLRCSPMKGHSHVYWYRQLPEEGLKFMVYLQKENIIDESGMPKERFSAEFPKEGPSILRIQQVVRGDSAAYFCASSPRASDYEQYFGPGTRLTVT.

V usage is TRBV7-3 and J usage is TRBJ1-1; TRBD1 is a possible D gene (6 bases). From germline, CDR1 is SGHTA and CDR2 FQGTGA. Trimming cost V 3 bases and J 11 bases, with 16 bases left between them. The CDR3 covers 13 residues. CDR3 coding DNA: TGTGCCAGCAGCTTTGGGGGGCCTATGTTTGCTTTCTTT. Encoded protein: CASSFGGPMFAFF.

This clone has only a few counts. The rearrangement joins TRBV2 to TRBJ1-5, with 7 bases fitting TRBD1. The CDR3 covers 13 residues. The germline gives CDR1 SNHLY, CDR2 FYNNEI. V shed 11 bases and J 3 bases; nucleotides not matched to a gene: 7. The CDR3 region is CAGADRFNQPQHF. The CDR3 DNA sequence: TGTGCCGGGGCGGACAGGTTCAATCAGCCCCAGCATTTT. The entire variable domain, with the rest obtained from reference TRBV2 and TRBJ1-5, is as follows: EPEVTQTPSHQVTQMGQEVILRCVPISNHLYFYWYRQILGQKVEFLVSFYNNEISEKSEIFDDQFSVERPDGSNFTLKIRSTKLEDSAMYFCAGADRFNQPQHFGDGTRLSIL.

This clone was picked up one time. The chain is built from TRBV19 and TRBJ1-5, with D possibly being TRBD1 (6 bases). CDR1 is LNHDA, CDR2 SQIVND, per germline (reference sequence). This CDR3 has 16 residues. V shed 7 bases and J shed 3 bases, with 19 bases lying between them. CDR3 bases: TGTGCCAGTATCCCTAGGGGGGTAGGATTCAATCAGCCCCAGCATTTT. It encodes CASIPRGVGFNQPQHF.

The chain uses TRBV19 and TRBJ1-4; D not resolved. The CDR3 sequence is 14 residues long. The V gene's germline CDR1 is LNHDA and CDR2 SQIVND (reference sequence). The V end was cut by 2 bases, the J end by 7 bases, with 11 bases between. CDR3: CASSISDKSEKLFF. The CDR3 DNA sequence: TGTGCCAGTAGTATATCAGACAAAAGTGAAAAACTGTTTTTT.

This clone was found a few times. The rearrangement links TRBV5-1 to TRBJ2-5; 11 nucleotides match TRBD2. The V gene end was trimmed by 7 bases and the J gene end by 0 bases; junction bases not matched to a gene: 5. The CDR3 covers 15 residues. The germline gives CDR1 SGHRS, CDR2 YFSETQ. CDR3: CASFVAGGNQETQYF. In DNA, the CDR3 is TGCGCCAGCTTCGTAGCGGGAGGGAACCAAGAGACCCAGTACTTC.

This chain uses TRBV6-1 with TRBJ2-4; D might be TRBD1 (6 bases). V lost 4 bases and J lost 2, with 12 bases in between. CDR3 length: 15 residues. The germline CDR1 and CDR2 sequences are MNHNS and SASEGT. CDR3 region: CASSGLDSTKNIQYF. The DNA for the CDR3 is TGTGCCAGCAGTGGATTGGACAGCACCAAAAACATTCAGTACTTC.

The CDR3 sequence is CASSWGQGVFGYTF. DNA of the CDR3: TGTGCCAGCAGTTGGGGACAGGGAGTGTTTGGCTACACCTTC. The chain has TRBV6-5 and TRBJ1-2, with 9 bases identical to TRBD1. The CDR3 is made up of 14 amino acids. V lost 4 bases and J lost 7; bases outside the gene matches: 7. Per germline, CDR1 MNHEY and CDR2 SVGAGI.

Only a few counts were recorded for this clone. This chain uses TRBV28 with TRBJ1-2, with D tentatively TRBD1 (5 bases). CDR3 length equals 14 residues. V lost 7 bases and J lost 2, with 14 bases in between. Germline CDR1 MDHEN, CDR2 SYDVKM. For the CDR3, the DNA is TGTGCCAGCATGGGGGAGGGGAGGAACTATGGCTACACCTTC. This sequence encodes CASMGEGRNYGYTF.

This rearrangement joins TRBV6-5 to TRBJ1-1; maybe TRBD1 (6 bases). Deletions cut 6 bases from V and 0 bases from J, with 11 bases between. Germline loops: CDR1 MNHEY, CDR2 SVGAGI. There are 14 residues in the CDR3. CDR3 in DNA: TGTGCCAGCAGGCAGGGGACCCTGAACACTGAAGCTTTCTTT. It translates to CASRQGTLNTEAFF.

The rearrangement joins TRBV9 to TRBJ2-3, with D unresolved. The CDR3 is 13 amino acids. V was pared by 4 bases and J by 1 base, with 7 bases between. Germline lookup yields CDR1 SGDLS and CDR2 YYNGEE. The CDR3 nucleotides are TGTGCCAGCAGCACAGTGGGCACAGATACGCAGTATTTT. Its translation is CASSTVGTDTQYF.

The rearrangement links TRBV6-5 to TRBJ1-2, with D maybe TRBD1 (5 bases). Germline-derived CDR1 and CDR2 are MNHEY and SVGAGI. V was trimmed by 9 bases and J by 6 bases, leaving 17 bases between them. The CDR3 is made up of 13 amino acids. The CDR3 DNA sequence: TGTGCCAGTAGACCACCAGGGATCGATGGCTACACCTTC. Amino acids: CASRPPGIDGYTF.

The chain joins TRBV12-1 to TRBJ1-4; TRBD1 was called by the table and not checked on the DNA. TRBV12-1 is designated a pseudogene. The length of the CDR3 is 16 residues. For the CDR3, the DNA is TGTGCCAGCAGGCCGGCAGGCTCAGCCCCGTACGAAAAACTGTTTTTT. It codes for CASRPAGSAPYEKLFF.

The chain uses TRBV7-2 and TRBJ2-7, with D unclear. Germline V gives CDR1 SGHTA, CDR2 FQGNSA. V lost 1 base and J lost 3, with 10 bases in between. The CDR3 length is 14 residues. The CDR3 is CASSLVGRFYEQYF. In DNA, the CDR3 is TGTGCCAGCAGCTTAGTAGGCAGATTCTACGAGCAGTACTTC.

The CDR3, as DNA: TGTGCCAGCAGCCTGGACTTCAGCTCCTACAATGAGCAGTTCTTC. Its protein product is CASSLDFSSYNEQFF. The chain is built from TRBV5-4 and TRBJ2-1; a possible D gene is TRBD2 (5 bases). Per germline, CDR1 SGHNT and CDR2 YYREEE (reference sequence). The V gene lost 4 bases and the J gene lost 0 bases, with 11 bases spanning the gap. The CDR3 contains 15 residues.

The chain recombines TRBV4-3 with TRBJ2-7; unclear D gene. Germline V gene sequence: CDR1 LGHNA, CDR2 YSLEER. Trimming took 3 bases from V and 5 from J, leaving 14 bases between them. The CDR3 sequence is 14 residues long. The CDR3 sequence is CASSQGRTVNEQYF. In DNA, the CDR3 is TGCGCCAGCAGCCAGGGCCGGACCGTCAACGAGCAGTACTTC.

V is TRBV30 and J is TRBJ2-3, with TRBD1 matching 9 bases. V was clipped by 3 bases and J by 2 bases; unmatched bases: 6. The CDR3 length is 15 residues. The V gene's germline CDR1 is GTSNPN and CDR2 SVGIG (reference sequence). The CDR3 loop is CAWSPGDRDTDTQYF. Here the CDR3 DNA reads TGTGCCTGGAGCCCGGGGGACAGGGACACAGATACGCAGTATTTT.

V usage is TRBV7-9 and J usage is TRBJ2-3; D possibly corresponds to TRBD2 (5 bases). The CDR3 contains 14 residues. With 4 bases removed from V and 5 bases from J, the gap between germline ends came to 13 bases. The germline V gene encodes CDR1 SEHNR and CDR2 FQNEAQ (reference sequence). CDR3 region: CASSSRRGEDTQYF. CDR3 nucleotide sequence: TGTGCCAGCAGCTCCCGCCGGGGAGAAGATACGCAGTATTTT.

The genes are TRBV7-2 and TRBJ2-3; the match to TRBD2 covers 9 bases. Germline V CDR1 and CDR2: SGHTA, FQGNSA. The CDR3 extends over 16 amino acids. V gave up 3 bases and J gave up 2 bases; unmatched junction bases: 6. CDR3 DNA sequence: TGTGCCAGCAGCTTGGGTAGCGGGGGCCTCACAGATACGCAGTATTTT. Its protein product is CASSLGSGGLTDTQYF.

This chain links TRBV5-6 with TRBJ2-3, with 9 nucleotides matching TRBD2. Germline trimming cut 2 bases from V and 6 bases from J; bases unmatched to any gene: 1. This CDR3 is built from 13 residues. The germline V gene has CDR1 SGHDT and CDR2 YYEEEE. CDR3 loop: CASSLLAGDTQYF. DNA for the CDR3: TGTGCCAGCAGCTTACTAGCGGGTGATACGCAGTATTTT.

This chain joins TRBV6-5 and TRBJ2-7; 7 bases align to TRBD1. CDR3 size: 14 residues. V dropped 6 bases and J dropped 3; count of bases not matched to a gene: 8. CDR1 and CDR2 from the germline V gene are MNHEY and SVGAGI. CDR3 residues: CASRNPGQIYEQYF. The DNA of the CDR3 is TGTGCCAGCAGGAACCCGGGACAGATCTACGAGCAGTACTTC.

The chain couples TRBV11-2 to TRBJ1-6; 12 nucleotides line up with TRBD1. The CDR3 is 16 residues long. Germline V CDR1 and CDR2: SGHAT, FQNNGV. After removal of 6 bases from V and 10 bases from J, the junction contained 10 bases not matched to a gene. The CDR3 reads CASRRPGQGARSPLHF. For the CDR3, the DNA is TGTGCCAGCAGGCGACCGGGACAGGGGGCGCGATCACCCCTCCACTTT.